This T cell receptor (beta chain) was documented in a study of Ad26.COV2.S vaccination and SARS-CoV-2 variants. At the level of the study: Each vaccinee took Ad26.COV2.S intramuscularly, once or twice 56 days apart.

Described treatment: roughly 19 received Ad26.COV2.S at low or high dose, single or two shots; roughly five received placebo; per-sample allocation not given. Repertoires come from day 63 after the first vaccine or placebo injection. It was an adult aged 18-55 years in Boston who was the donor. About this clone itself: Its antigen is currently unknown.

Using immunoSEQ multiplex PCR, the repertoire was profiled, and TCRdb retains in-frame clones only, with some absent. Found here are hundreds of thousands of clones, about nine tenths of them singletons; the top ten hold about 3%. Regarding the study as a whole: Analytic work on TCR breadth and depth might have understated the full extent of total T cell responses. Marked by substantial breadth, spike-specific CD8+ and CD4+ T cell responses were reportedly seen after vaccination.

The receptor comes from a person between 18 and 59 years old who received the Ad26.COV2.S COVID-19 vaccine or a placebo. The sample here was peripheral blood, taken in a trial of Ad26.COV2.S vaccine versus placebo.

The CDR3 region is CAWRLWGGGYTF. The CDR3 nucleotides are TGTGCCTGGAGGTTGTGGGGCGGAGGCTACACCTTC. This chain uses TRBV30 with TRBJ1-2, with TRBD1 as a possible D gene (5 bases). The CDR3 has 12 amino acids. Germline CDR1 and CDR2: GTSNPN and SVGIG (reference sequence). The ends were cut back, 3 bases at V and 8 bases at J, with 13 bases in the middle.